A single sample gave rise to the 30 T cell receptor beta chains below, sequenced in a study of T cells after yellow fever vaccination. TCRdb used MiXCR to reprocess the 5' RACE reads, holding one entry per CDR3 protein. The data show 500,000 to 650,000 distinct CDR3 sequences, 9% to 15% seen once. The sequencing here drew on PBMCs, taken on the day of the yellow fever booster vaccination. All receptors come from a man aged 25 to 40 who received the YFV17D yellow fever vaccine.

The V and J genes are TRBV12-3 or TRBV12-4 and TRBJ1-5, with D possibly TRBD1 on 6 matching bases. Trimming left V 6 bases short and J 2 bases short, with 14 bases between. The CDR3 has 15 residues. The CDR3 region is CASRTGHRGNQPQHF. In nucleotides, the CDR3 is TGTGCCAGCAGGACGGGACATCGGGGCAATCAGCCCCAGCATTTT.

The chain recombines TRBV7-9 with TRBJ2-3; D is undetermined. The germline gives CDR1 SEHNR, CDR2 FQNEAQ (reference sequence). CDR3 length equals 14 residues. V was clipped by 1 base and J by 6 bases, with 11 bases between them. In DNA form, the CDR3 reads TGTGCCAGCAGCTTAGGACTCCTTCCGGATACGCAGTATTTT. Protein sequence: CASSLGLLPDTQYF. Together with reference TRBV7-9 and TRBJ2-3, the CDR3 gives the full variable domain: DTGVSQNPRHKITKRGQNVTFRCDPISEHNRLYWYRQTLGQGPEFLTYFQNEAQLEKSRLLSDRFSAERPKGSFSTLEIQRTEQGDSAMYLCASSLGLLPDTQYFGPGTRLTVL.

This clonotype was observed a few times. This sequence joins TRBV20-1 and TRBJ2-2; 14 bases are shared with TRBD2. Germline V gene data show CDR1 as DFQATT and CDR2 as SNEGSKA (reference sequence). This CDR3 region has 18 residues. The junction had 6 bases not matched to a gene; V was cut back by 2 bases and J by 1 base. The CDR3, as DNA: TGCAGTGCTAGAAGGGGACTAGCGGGAGATCGGAACACCGGGGAGCTGTTTTTT. This sequence encodes CSARRGLAGDRNTGELFF.

The chain couples TRBV25-1 to TRBJ2-1; maybe TRBD2 (5 bases). CDR1 MGHDK and CDR2 SYGVNS come from the germline V gene. The CDR3 sequence is 17 residues long. The V and J ends lost 1 base and 1 base respectively, with 14 bases between them. The CDR3 is CASSELLEERSYNEQFF. The CDR3, as DNA: TGTGCCAGCAGTGAATTATTGGAGGAGAGATCCTACAATGAGCAGTTCTTC.

This clonotype appeared a few times. The rearrangement joins TRBV27 to TRBJ2-1; TRBD2 matches 7 bases. CDR3 length equals 14 residues. Germline V gives CDR1 MNHEY, CDR2 SMNVEV (reference sequence). The J segment lost 11 bases and the V segment lost 6 bases, leaving 13 bases of the junction unmatched. CDR3 sequence: CASSLPSLAAQQFF. CDR3 coding DNA: TGTGCCAGCAGCCTCCCCTCTCTAGCGGCTCAGCAGTTCTTC.

The sample holds a few counts of this clonotype. The chain couples TRBV20-1 to TRBJ2-7; a weak D match, TRBD2 (5 bases). The CDR3 sequence is 12 residues long. V was clipped by 8 bases and J by 0 bases, with 11 bases between them. Per germline, CDR1 DFQATT and CDR2 SNEGSKA (reference sequence). CDR3 region: CSSRGPSYEQYF. The CDR3 bases are TGCAGTTCCCGGGGTCCCTCCTACGAGCAGTACTTC.

The chain combines TRBV28 with TRBJ1-1, with D maybe TRBD1 (5 bases). Germline V gene data show CDR1 as MDHEN and CDR2 as SYDVKM. The CDR3 loop spans 13 amino acids. V lost 1 base to trimming and J lost 11 bases, with 14 bases between them. The CDR3 DNA reads as TGTGCCAGCAGTTTATCCGGGGGTCGGAACGCTTTCTTT. The encoded protein is CASSLSGGRNAFF.

This clonotype showed up many times. The V gene is TRBV12-3 or TRBV12-4, the J gene TRBJ2-7, with unresolved D. V was cut by 1 base and J by 2 bases, with 9 bases left in between. This CDR3 comprises 14 residues. The CDR3 bases are TGTGCCAGCAGTTTAGGTCAGGTGACCTACGAGCAGTACTTC. Amino acids: CASSLGQVTYEQYF.

The rearrangement uses TRBV20-1 and TRBJ2-3; the D gene is possibly TRBD1 (5 bases). V was pared by 1 base and J by 8 bases, with 25 bases between. The CDR3 loop spans 17 amino acids. CDR1 and CDR2 (germline): DFQATT, SNEGSKA (reference sequence). In DNA form, the CDR3 reads TGCAGTGCTAGAGTTATAAGGGGAATTCTGAATGTGGGTACGCAGTATTTT. Translated: CSARVIRGILNVGTQYF.

This clonotype was counted ten times or more. The V call is TRBV29-1, the J call TRBJ2-3; perhaps TRBD2 as D (6 bases). The germline V gene encodes CDR1 SQVTM and CDR2 ANQGSEA. The germline V and J ends were trimmed by 6 bases and 2 bases, with 15 bases remaining between them. The CDR3 contains 14 residues. CDR3 coding DNA: TGCAGCGTCCAAGCGCGGGGACTCACAGATACGCAGTATTTT. Its protein is CSVQARGLTDTQYF.

The chain is built from TRBV10-2 and TRBJ2-7, with 7 bases aligning to TRBD2. Germline loops: CDR1 WSHSY, CDR2 SAAADI. CDR3 length: 13 amino acids. V lost 7 bases, J lost 5 bases, and 8 bases stayed unmatched. The CDR3, as DNA: TGCGCCAGCACCCGGCTGGGGGGGGACGAGCAGTACTTC. It specifies CASTRLGGDEQYF.

The CDR3 reads CSAQGRINQPQHF. For the CDR3, the DNA is TGCAGTGCTCAGGGCCGGATAAATCAGCCCCAGCATTTT. The chain combines TRBV20-1 with TRBJ1-5; D is perhaps TRBD1 (5 bases). With 5 bases removed from V and 4 bases from J, the gap between germline ends came to 12 bases. Looked up from germline, CDR1 is DFQATT and CDR2 is SNEGSKA (reference sequence). The CDR3 spans 13 residues.

The table lists this clonotype with a few counts. This rearrangement joins TRBV7-2 to TRBJ2-2, with D hard to call. The CDR3 is 12 amino acids. Per germline, CDR1 SGHTA and CDR2 FQGNSA. V lost 10 bases, J lost 5 bases, and 11 bases lay in between. CDR3 DNA: TGTGCCACCACGGAAAGTACCGGGGAGCTGTTTTTT. Translated: CATTESTGELFF.

This chain joins TRBV18 and TRBJ2-3; D might be TRBD2 (6 bases). The germline gives CDR1 KGHSH, CDR2 LQKENI. Between the trimmed V and J ends, which lost 1 base and 2 bases, there was a span of 13 bases. This CDR3 has 16 residues. CDR3 coding DNA: TGTGCCAGCTCACCACGGGACGGGAGTGACACAGATACGCAGTATTTT. Translating gives CASSPRDGSDTDTQYF.

This clonotype was recorded a few times. CDR3 DNA: TGTGCCAGCAGTTTACGAAACAGGGCCGGTGGCTACACCTTC. Protein sequence: CASSLRNRAGGYTF. The gene calls are TRBV27 and TRBJ1-2, with D possibly being TRBD1 (6 bases). Trimming pared 2 bases from V and 7 bases from J, leaving 14 bases between. This CDR3 has 14 amino acids. CDR1 is MNHEY and CDR2 is SMNVEV in the germline V gene (reference sequence).

V gene TRBV6-2 or TRBV6-3 combines with J gene TRBJ1-2; weak D call: TRBD1 (5 bases). Germline V lookup: CDR1 MNHEY, CDR2 SVGEGT. With 5 bases removed from V and 6 bases from J, the gap between germline ends came to 19 bases. This CDR3 is built from 15 residues. The CDR3 loop is CASSNPPGASHGYTF. In DNA form, the CDR3 reads TGTGCCAGCAGTAATCCCCCTGGGGCGAGCCATGGCTACACCTTC.

In its sample, this clonotype was seen a few times. Here the CDR3 reads CASSYSKETQYF. The CDR3 DNA sequence: TGTGCCAGCAGTTACTCGAAGGAGACCCAGTACTTC. This chain uses TRBV6-6 with TRBJ2-5; no firm D call. Germline CDR1 and CDR2: MNHNY and SVGAGI (reference sequence). The CDR3 loop spans 12 amino acids. Trimming shortened V by 0 bases and J by 5 bases, and 4 bases separated the two germline ends.

The V gene is TRBV7-2, the J gene TRBJ2-1, with no clear D. This CDR3 region has 12 residues. V dropped 3 bases and J dropped 10 bases, with 10 bases sitting between them. CDR1 SGHTA and CDR2 FQGNSA come from the germline V gene. Here the CDR3 DNA reads TGTGCCAGCAGCTTTATAGGGCTAGAGCAGTTCTTC. Its translation is CASSFIGLEQFF.

This clonotype was detected a few times. This sequence joins TRBV2 and TRBJ2-1; a weak D match, TRBD2 (5 bases). The length of the CDR3 is 15 residues. The germline gives CDR1 SNHLY, CDR2 FYNNEI. V was clipped by 6 bases and J by 3 bases, with 15 bases between them. CDR3 protein: CASRTERTFYNEQFF. The CDR3 bases are TGTGCCAGCAGAACTGAGCGGACCTTCTACAATGAGCAGTTCTTC. Supplemented by reference TRBV2 and TRBJ2-1, the full variable domain reads EPEVTQTPSHQVTQMGQEVILRCVPISNHLYFYWYRQILGQKVEFLVSFYNNEISEKSEIFDDQFSVERPDGSNFTLKIRSTKLEDSAMYFCASRTERTFYNEQFFGPGTRLTVL.

This clonotype was observed a handful of times. This chain connects TRBV20-1 to TRBJ2-5, with 9 bases aligning to TRBD1. Germline V CDR1 and CDR2: DFQATT, SNEGSKA (reference sequence). This CDR3 spans 14 amino acids. The junction had 6 bases not matched to a gene; V was cut back by 5 bases and J by 2 bases. CDR3 sequence reads: CSAGGTGRQETQYF. The CDR3 bases are TGCAGTGCTGGGGGGACAGGGAGACAAGAGACCCAGTACTTC.

This chain links TRBV7-2 with TRBJ2-3, with a weak D call TRBD2 (6 bases). This CDR3 is 15 amino acids long. V dropped 5 bases and J dropped 5 bases, with 17 bases sitting between them. CDR1 and CDR2 (germline): SGHTA, FQGNSA. The CDR3 reads CASSLGEAGLDTQYF. The CDR3 DNA reads TGTGCCAGCAGCCTAGGGGAGGCGGGCTTAGATACGCAGTATTTT.

The table lists this clonotype with a few counts. V is TRBV14 and J is TRBJ2-5; TRBD2 matches 9 bases. The CDR3 sequence is 16 residues long. From germline, CDR1 is SGHDN and CDR2 FVKESK. J was trimmed by 2 bases and V by 2 bases; bases with no gene match: 6. The CDR3 is CASSQRLAEIQETQYF. CDR3 nucleotide sequence: TGTGCCAGCAGCCAACGACTAGCGGAGATTCAAGAGACCCAGTACTTC.

The chain recombines TRBV3-1 with TRBJ2-7; D is undetermined. Looked up from germline, CDR1 is LGHDT and CDR2 is YNNKEL (reference sequence). Trimming removed 0 bases from V and 9 bases from J, with 15 bases in between. The CDR3 runs 14 residues. The CDR3 region is CASSQDIGGRGQYF. The DNA for the CDR3 is TGTGCCAGCAGCCAAGATATTGGCGGCCGAGGGCAGTACTTC.

The V and J genes are TRBV19 and TRBJ2-4; 8 bases align to TRBD1. CDR3 length: 15 amino acids. Trimming at V came to 6 bases and at J to 1 base, leaving 5 bases not matched to a gene. Germline assignment: CDR1 LNHDA and CDR2 SQIVND (reference sequence). CDR3 amino acids: CASSQRTGAKNIQYF. CDR3 nucleotides: TGTGCCAGTAGCCAACGGACAGGGGCCAAAAACATTCAGTACTTC.

V usage is TRBV27 and J usage is TRBJ2-1, with TRBD2 as a possible D gene (5 bases). Germline CDR1 is MNHEY and CDR2 is SMNVEV (reference sequence). The CDR3 consists of 16 residues. V lost 10 bases and J lost 4, with 23 bases in between. The CDR3 DNA follows: TGTGCCACCCGCCCGACCATGGGTGGCGGGTACAATGAGCAGTTCTTC. As protein: CATRPTMGGGYNEQFF.

V gene TRBV19 combines with J gene TRBJ2-3, with D maybe TRBD1 (6 bases). The germline gives CDR1 LNHDA, CDR2 SQIVND (reference sequence). CDR3 size: 14 residues. Trimming shortened V by 3 bases and J by 3 bases, and 10 bases separated the two germline ends. The CDR3 loop is CASSMRTETDTQYF. The CDR3, as DNA: TGTGCCAGTAGTATGCGGACAGAAACAGATACGCAGTATTTT.

This clonotype was counted a few times. The chain carries TRBV6-2 or TRBV6-3 and TRBJ1-2; D gene ambiguous. The germline V gene has CDR1 MNHEY and CDR2 SVGEGT. Trimming removed 2 bases at V and 4 bases at J, with 11 bases between. CDR3 size: 14 residues. The CDR3 here is CASSYPPEIYGYTF. The CDR3 DNA reads TGTGCCAGCAGTTACCCACCGGAGATCTATGGCTACACCTTC.

V usage is TRBV7-2 and J usage is TRBJ2-1; the D is unclear. V shed 1 base and J shed 6 bases, with 10 bases lying between them. The CDR3 loop spans 14 amino acids. Germline-derived CDR1 and CDR2 are SGHTA and FQGNSA. Here the CDR3 DNA reads TGTGCCAGCAGCTTAGGCGTGGTAGCCAATGAGCAGTTCTTC. Residues: CASSLGVVANEQFF.

In its sample, this clonotype was seen a few times. The CDR3 spells CASSLSTNPSTDTQYF. Written as DNA, the CDR3 is TGCGCCAGCTCCTTGTCAACTAACCCTAGCACAGATACGCAGTATTTT. The chain links TRBV4-3 to TRBJ2-3, with no clear D. Germline V gene lookup returns CDR1 LGHNA and CDR2 YSLEER. There are 16 residues in the CDR3. The V gene lost 8 bases and the J gene lost 0 bases, with 18 bases spanning the gap.

The chain has TRBV5-1 and TRBJ1-1, with a tentative D call TRBD1 (5 bases). Germline-derived CDR1 and CDR2 are SGHRS and YFSETQ. CDR3 length equals 15 residues. Trimming pared 4 bases from V and 5 bases from J, leaving 18 bases between. In nucleotides, the CDR3 is TGCGCCAGCAGCACCGACGATGGGGCTTGGACTGAAGCTTTCTTT. It specifies CASSTDDGAWTEAFF.